This TCR beta chain was captured in a study of blood T cell repertoires in COVID-19. Study as a whole: The United States, Italy and Spain provided the acute and convalescent COVID-19 samples.

Adults between roughly 18 and 90 years of age took part from about 24 US areas. Trimming removed 5 bases from V and 7 bases from J, with 20 bases in between. The length of the CDR3 is 15 residues. Germline V CDR1 and CDR2: MNHEY, SMNVEV (reference sequence). In the authors' workflow: Amplification with reference gene primers provided the estimates of nucleated cell counts. Generated by immunoSEQ multiplex PCR, the TCRdb table keeps only in-frame clones and is missing some. V and J calls and clone size follow that table, whereas D and trimming were derived from the DNA. The sample lists 250,000 to 300,000 clones; approximately 85% were seen once.

This sequence originates from a woman aged 45-60 years who had recovered from COVID-19. The chain employs TRBV27 and TRBJ1-1; TRBD1 might be the D (5 bases). What was sequenced was PBMCs or T cells enriched from blood (not recorded which). CDR3 sequence (DNA): TGTGCCAGCAGTCTAGCGGGAGGGGCATCGGGTGAAGCTTTCTTT. This sequence encodes CASSLAGGASGEAFF.